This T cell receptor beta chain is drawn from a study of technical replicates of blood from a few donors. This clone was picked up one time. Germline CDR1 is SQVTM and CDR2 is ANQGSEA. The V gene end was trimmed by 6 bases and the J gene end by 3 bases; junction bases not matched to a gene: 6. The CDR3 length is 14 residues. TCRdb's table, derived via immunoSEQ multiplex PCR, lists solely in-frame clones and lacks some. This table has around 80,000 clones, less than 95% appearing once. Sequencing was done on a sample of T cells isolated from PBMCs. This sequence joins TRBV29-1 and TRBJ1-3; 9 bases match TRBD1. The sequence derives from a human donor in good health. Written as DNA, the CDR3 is TGCAGCGTGGACGGGACAGGGATTGGAAACACCATATATTTT. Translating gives CSVDGTGIGNTIYF. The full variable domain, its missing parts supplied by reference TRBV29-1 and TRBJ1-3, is SAVISQKPSRDICQRGTSLTIQCQVDSQVTMMFWYRQQPGQSLTLIATANQGSEATYESGFVIDKFPISRPNLTFSTLTVSNMSPEDSSIYLCSVDGTGIGNTIYFGEGSWLTVV.